This T cell receptor beta chain originates from a study of cytotoxic CD8 clonotypes in ibrutinib-treated CLL. Overall study: Response samples were taken after a median of around 11 months on treatment, range 6 to 36.

TCRdb's table, derived via immunoSEQ multiplex PCR, lists solely in-frame clones and lacks some. This sample has 26,000 or so clones; around three fifths occur once, and the top ten carry around 15%. Germline values: CDR1 SNHLY, CDR2 FYNNEI. V trimming: 7 bases; J trimming: 4 bases; junction bases outside the gene matches: 10. The CDR3 consists of 17 residues. This clone has only a few counts. Its antigen remains unidentified. Whole-study results and caveats: Treatment left the uncommon public clonotypes either contracted or stable in frequency. Age-matched healthy donor levels were exceeded by baseline clonality, which tracked circulating CD8+ T-cell counts.

The receptor was derived from a human donor with chronic lymphocytic leukemia. The material sequenced was PBMCs, taken before ibrutinib treatment. The rearrangement uses TRBV2 and TRBJ2-6; 10 bases fit TRBD2. CDR3 in amino acids: CASTSAGGRSGANVLTF. DNA for the CDR3: TGTGCCAGCACCTCAGCGGGGGGGCGGTCCGGGGCCAACGTCCTGACTTTC.